This T cell receptor (beta chain) was observed in a study of vaccination and CD4 T cells after COVID-19. Study in general: From HCoV-229E, HCoV-OC43, HCoV-NL63 and SARS-CoV-2, overlapping spike peptides were used to stimulate the cells.

Described treatment: approximately nine-day PBMC culture with coronavirus spike peptide pools or control peptides (ViraFEST assay). The germline V gene has CDR1 LNHDA and CDR2 SQIVND (reference sequence). The CDR3 has 15 amino acids. Trimming took 4 bases from V and 2 from J; bases not matched to a gene: 4. This clonotype is large in the sample. Its antigen is not identified. Sequenced with the Oncomine TCR Beta short-read assay was DNA taken from cultured CD4+ T cells. Researchers extracted genomic DNA from CD4+ T cells that had been cultured. TCRdb reprocessed the PCR reads via MiXCR and lists one record per CDR3 protein. The sample contains around 19,000 distinct CDR3 sequences, 48% of which appear only once.

The receptor's source is a human donor who had recovered from COVID-19. V usage is TRBV19 and J usage is TRBJ2-3; 9 bases agree with TRBD2. Sequenced: CD4+ T cells from blood, cultured in vitro. CDR3 nucleotides: TGTGCCAGTAGTAAGACTAGCGGATACACAGATACGCAGTATTTT. It codes for CASSKTSGYTDTQYF.